A selection of T cell receptor beta chains follows, all from one sample in a study of blood T cell repertoires in COVID-19. Generated by immunoSEQ multiplex PCR, the TCRdb table keeps only in-frame clones and is missing some. The sample carries about 200,000 clones, 88% recorded once. The specimen was peripheral blood. These receptors were obtained from a man between 18 and 29 years old with active or convalescent COVID-19. Each CDR3 is given with its conserved first and last residue. D genes are given only for firm matches. Expanded clones are given a class, and other clones once, few, many or no size at all.

clone_size j_call v_call d_call cdr3_nt cdr3_aa
. TRBJ2-2 TRBV5-6 TRBD1 TGTGCCAGCAGCACCGGGACAGGGAGAACCGGGGAGCTGTTTTTT CASSTGTGRTGELFF
. TRBJ1-3 TRBV30 TRBD1 TGTGCCTGGAGAACAGGGGGCTCTGGAAACACCATATATTTT CAWRTGGSGNTIYF
. TRBJ2-5 TRBV30 . TGTGCCTGGGGTAGGGTCAGGGGAGAGACCCAGTACTTC CAWGRVRGETQYF
. TRBJ1-3 TRBV11-3 TRBD1 TGTGCCAGCAGCACAGGGGTTGGAAACACCATATATTTT CASSTGVGNTIYF
. TRBJ1-4 TRBV30 TRBD1 TGTGCCTGGAGTACACAGACAGGGACTGAAAAACTGTTTTTT CAWSTQTGTEKLFF
. TRBJ1-2 TRBV18 TRBD1 TGTGCCAGCTCACCACTCCGACAGGGACGGAACTATGGCTACACCTTC CASSPLRQGRNYGYTF
. TRBJ1-5 TRBV19 TRBD1 TGTGCCAGTAGTTACAGGGGGGGATCTGCCCAGCATTTT CASSYRGGSAQHF
. TRBJ1-4 TRBV27 TRBD1 TGTGCCAGCAGTTTATCGTTCAGGGGGAGAGAAAAACTGTTTTTT CASSLSFRGREKLFF
. TRBJ1-1 TRBV27 . TGTGCCAGCAGTCTCCGTTCCCGGGGGGACACTGAAGCTTTCTTT CASSLRSRGDTEAFF
. TRBJ1-5 TRBV6-1 . TGTGCCAGCAGTGAAGATCATAGCAATCAGCCCCAGCATTTT CASSEDHSNQPQHF
. TRBJ1-3 TRBV19 . TGTGCCAGTAGACACACAGAAAACACCATATATTTT CASRHTENTIYF
. TRBJ1-1 TRBV19 . TGTGCCGTACAGCTAACCGCGAACACTGAAGCTTTCTTT CAVQLTANTEAFF
. TRBJ1-2 TRBV5-1 . TGCGCCAGCAGCTTGGGGGGCAGGGAGGACTATGGCTACACCTTC CASSLGGREDYGYTF
. TRBJ1-2 TRBV29-1 . TGCAGCGTTGCCGCAGCGATAAACTATGGCTACACCTTC CSVAAAINYGYTF
. TRBJ2-2 TRBV6-5 TRBD1 TGTGCCAGCAGACGGGACAGAGGAAACACCGGGGAGCTGTTTTTT CASRRDRGNTGELFF
. TRBJ2-2 TRBV6-4 TRBD2 TGTGCCAGCAGTGTTCTAGCGGGGAACACCGGGGAGCTGTTTTTT CASSVLAGNTGELFF
. TRBJ2-1 TRBV2 TRBD1 TGTGCCGACGCGGGACAGGGGGGGAACAATGAGCAGTTCTTC CADAGQGGNNEQFF
. TRBJ1-2 TRBV5-1 . TGCGCCAGCAGCTTGGAATCACAGAACTATGGCTACACCTTC CASSLESQNYGYTF
once TRBJ1-5 TRBV4-2 TRBD1 TGTGCCAGCAGGAGGACAGGAGATAGCAATCAGCCCCAGCATTTT CASRRTGDSNQPQHF
. TRBJ1-5 TRBV2 . TGTGCCAGCACCCAGGGGATAGGTCAGCCCCAGCATTTT CASTQGIGQPQHF
. TRBJ2-3 TRBV5-1 TRBD2 TGCGCCAGCAGCCCAGGTCGGGGGGAGGTGGATACGCAGTATTTT CASSPGRGEVDTQYF
. TRBJ2-1 TRBV6-5 TRBD2 TGTGCCAGCAGACTAAGCGGGAGCGGTCGGAATGAGCAGTTCTTC CASRLSGSGRNEQFF
. TRBJ1-4 TRBV4-2 . TGTGCCAGCAGCCAAGAGGGGCAGGGCTTTGAAAAACTGTTTTTT CASSQEGQGFEKLFF
. TRBJ1-1 TRBV19 . TGTGCCAGTAGTATTTTCAGGGAGGGAAGTGAAGCTTTCTTT CASSIFREGSEAFF
few TRBJ2-1 TRBV9 TRBD1 TGTGCCAGCAGCGTAGCGGGACAGGGGACCAATGAGCAGTTCTTC CASSVAGQGTNEQFF
. TRBJ1-2 TRBV7-9 . TGTGCCAGCAGCCCCAGGGACACGGCTATTGGCTACACCTTC CASSPRDTAIGYTF
. TRBJ1-5 TRBV6-1 TRBD1 TGTGCCAGCAGTGAATTCCCAGGGGGCAGTCAGCCCCAGCATTTT CASSEFPGGSQPQHF
once TRBJ2-1 TRBV4-2 TRBD2 TGTGCCAGCAGCCTGACTAGCGGGGGTGTCAATGAGCAGTTCTTC CASSLTSGGVNEQFF
. TRBJ2-4 TRBV28 TRBD1 TGTGCCAGCAGATACCGGGACAGGGGAATAATAAACATTCAGTACTTC CASRYRDRGIINIQYF
. TRBJ1-1 TRBV7-9 TRBD1 TGTGCCAGCAGCCCCCGACAGGGGGACACTGAAGCTTTCTTT CASSPRQGDTEAFF
few TRBJ1-3 TRBV18 TRBD1 TGTGCCAGCTCACCGGCAGGGGGGAACTCTGGAAACACCATATATTTT CASSPAGGNSGNTIYF
once TRBJ2-1 TRBV7-9 . TGTGCCAGCAGCTGGCGAGGACTAAGCTCCTACAATGAGCAGTTCTTC CASSWRGLSSYNEQFF
. TRBJ2-7 TRBV6-2/TRBV6-3 TRBD2 TGTGCCAGCAGTCCACCAGCGGGAGGCTCCTACGAGCAGTACTTC CASSPPAGGSYEQYF
. TRBJ1-1 TRBV2 TRBD1 TGTGCCAGCAGTCAAAAGATAATTGGGACAGGGATTGAAGCTTTCTTT CASSQKIIGTGIEAFF
. TRBJ2-7 TRBV11-2 TRBD2 TGTGCCAGCAGCTTAGAACTAGCGGGAGGGCCTGTCCCCTACGAGCAGTACTTC CASSLELAGGPVPYEQYF
. TRBJ1-2 TRBV12-3/TRBV12-4 TRBD1 TGTGCCAGCACTAGGACAGGGGTCGGCTACACCTTC CASTRTGVGYTF
. TRBJ2-1 TRBV11-2 TRBD1 TGTGCCAGCAGCTCGGCCCCCCCGACAGGGCTTGAGCAGTTCTTC CASSSAPPTGLEQFF
once TRBJ2-1 TRBV11-2 TRBD1 TGTGCCAGCAGCTTAGATAGGGGGCGTGAAGGCAATGAGCAGTTCTTC CASSLDRGREGNEQFF
once TRBJ1-6 TRBV4-1 . TGCGCCAGCATGGGCCCCATACCCAATTCACCCCTCCACTTT CASMGPIPNSPLHF
. TRBJ1-6 TRBV3-1/TRBV3-2 . TGTGCCAGCAGCCAAGTCGCCCGGGGGTTATCACCCCTCCACTTT CASSQVARGLSPLHF
few TRBJ1-6 TRBV7-2 TRBD1 TGTGCCAGCAGCTTACATGGGACAGGGAGGTCACCCCTCCACTTT CASSLHGTGRSPLHF
. TRBJ2-5 TRBV27 TRBD2 TGTGCCAGCAGTTTAGCTCGGGGGGGAGAGACCCAGTACTTC CASSLARGGETQYF
. TRBJ1-1 TRBV7-3 . TGTGCCAGCAGCCTCGAGGGGGTGAACACTGAAGCTTTCTTT CASSLEGVNTEAFF
. TRBJ1-5 TRBV2 TRBD1 TGTGCCAGCAGGGCCGGGACAGGGGATCAGCCCCAGCATTTT CASRAGTGDQPQHF
. TRBJ1-4 TRBV3-1/TRBV3-2 TRBD1 TGTGCCAGCAGCCACTGGGACAGGGCGAGCGAAAAACTGTTTTTT CASSHWDRASEKLFF
. TRBJ1-2 TRBV18 TRBD1 TGTGCCAGCTCACCTCGGGACAGGGGAGATTCTAGTGGCTACACCTTC CASSPRDRGDSSGYTF
. TRBJ1-1 TRBV6-5 . TGTGCCAGCAGTTATACCGACCCGGCGGGCACTGAAGCTTTCTTT CASSYTDPAGTEAFF